This TCR beta chain was recorded in a study of cytomegalovirus exposure and HLA in healthy donors (dated by TCRdb to about 2017). General notes on the study: An earlier analysis of some 600 of the donors reported 276 Gb of sequence data and 117 million unique TCR beta sequences obtained from some 200 million T cells. An early release covering approximately 600 HLA-typed donors comprised about 320 gigabases of sequencing data and 85 million or so unique TCR sequences. Of the approximately 370 genotyped donors, 75% to 85% were placed in the genetic ancestry cluster associated with self-reported Caucasian donors. The study aimed to test whether cataloging public T cell receptors could reveal signatures of past pathogen exposure. The T cell repertoires of 670 or so subjects were profiled by immunosequencing and related to cytomegalovirus serostatus. A separate validation cohort of about 110 different subjects was used in addition to the 666-subject first cohort. To predict cytomegalovirus infection status, the study brought together high-throughput TCR immunosequencing, statistical association of individual TCRs with disease status, and machine learning. To study patterns of TCR occurrence, a later analysis re-analyzed previously published TCR beta repertoires from 650 to 750 donors and added high-resolution HLA genotyping. Rather than using new phenotypic data, the later analysis identified candidate immune exposures from TCR beta sequences and from how often those sequences occurred across donors. An earlier analysis of roughly 580 of the donors used high-throughput TCR beta sequencing to judge whether each TCR beta V gene segment behaved as functional or pseudogenic. Donor age, sex, ethnicity and CMV serostatus were collected together with the repertoire data. A later genetic analysis took genome-wide SNP genotypes for about three fifths of the 666 donors and used that subset as a discovery cohort. Every repertoire in the discovery cohort had been generated on one and the same sequencing platform. Both class I and class II loci were covered by HLA typing, at four-digit resolution. Typing coverage varied by locus: roughly 620-640 donors for A, B, C, DRB1 and DQB1; roughly 500 for DQA1; more than 600 for DPA1; around 450 for DPB1. Because of strong linkage in the cohort, 4 to 6 DR-DQ haplotypes were treated as single units for association and clustering. Among 300 to 450 genotyped donors of the cohort, an average of roughly 240,000 unique TCR beta nucleotide sequences were sequenced per donor, roughly a sixth of them non-productive.

Library construction relied on the immunoSEQ multiplex PCR assay. A mixture of 60 forward primers for TCR Vbeta segments and 13 reverse primers for TCR Jbeta segments was used in the multiplex PCR. The CDR3 region of rearranged TCR beta genes was amplified from genomic DNA with a multiplex PCR assay. The Illumina HiSeq System was used to sequence the amplified TCR beta libraries as 87-base-pair reads. As for the authors' bioinformatics: In a later analysis, 77 million or so unique TCR beta chains were counted across the roughly 610 repertoires, and roughly 10 million of these chains were shared by at least two donors. A nearest-neighbor algorithm error-corrected the raw reads and collapsed the reads into unique sequences, merging closely related sequences to remove PCR and sequencing errors. To assign V, D and J gene segments, CDR3 sequences were aligned to IMGT reference sequences. Each retained sequence needed at least a six-nucleotide match to both a V gene segment and a J gene segment. Rearrangements were classified as productive when the CDR3 lacked stop codons and remained in frame with V and J, and all other rearrangements were classified as non-productive. Following IMGT convention, CDR3 was defined as the stretch from the second conserved V-encoded cysteine to the conserved J-encoded phenylalanine. The earlier analysis of some 580 of the donors excluded any sequence lacking an unambiguous match to a single V gene segment. An earlier analysis of a few hundred of the donors classified V segments as functional when productive rearrangements were above 56.7% and as segregating when the standard deviation between donors was above 5%. A statistical classification framework was built to diagnose cytomegalovirus status from the catalog of TCR beta chain sequences. In a later analysis, V and J genes were assigned by comparing TCR nucleotide sequences against IMGT/GENE-DB human TR gene sequences. In a later analysis, CDR3 sequences and most-parsimonious VDJ recombination scenarios were assigned using the TCRdist pipeline. In a later analysis, every TCR beta chain was defined by the combination of its CDR3 amino acid sequence and its V-gene family, and reads without a unique V-gene family were dropped. A later analysis removed 450 to 600 highly shared, low-generation-probability nucleotide sequences to deal with suspected cross-contamination and a sequencing artifact. In a later analysis, a clonal expansion index for each public chain was calculated from normalized within-repertoire ranks of inferred template counts. In a later analysis, generation probabilities were computed with a VDJ recombination model fitted to out-of-frame rearrangements, and the resulting probabilities were checked against IGoR. A later analysis scored TCR-TCR, TCR-HLA and TCR-CMV co-occurrence with hypergeometric tests, applying a repertoire-size bias correction to TCR pairs. A later analysis estimated false discovery rates by permuting HLA or CMV assignments 20 times. In a later analysis, co-occurring TCRs were grouped using DBSCAN, with TCRdist sequence similarity added in when clustering inside HLA-allele-positive subsets. Repertoires with fewer than 30,000 or more than 120,000 public chains, plus five repertoires with anomalous nucleotide sharing, were excluded from co-occurrence clustering. The clones in this table, taken by TCRdb from immuneACCESS, are in-frame only. Not every clone is retained; where verified, under half of the shortfall comes from an unresolved V gene, and the cause of the rest is unknown. V, J and clone size were drawn from that table, and D and trimming were deduced from the DNA. Counted in this sample were about 160,000 clones; 60% to 75% of them appeared once. Jointly, the top ten make up around 3% of the sample.

The germline V gene specifies SNHLY as CDR1 and FYNNEI as CDR2. V is trimmed back by 7 bases and J by 10 bases, and the junction contains 7 bases that no gene match accounts for. From the cysteine up to the phenylalanine, the CDR3 has a length of 14 residues. The read is trimmed to its CDR3 DNA, 42 bases read in frame from base 1. Remarks on this clone: Its binding antigen is unknown. Nothing much larger sits one base from this clone, and base qualities are not available. The identical CDR3 is also encoded by other nucleotide sequences in the sample.

The cohort was made up of several hundred healthy bone marrow donors. At the time of sampling, every cohort member was nominally healthy, though immune exposures that went unrecorded were likely present. The donor was CMV seropositive and belonged to the group of around 300 seropositive cohort members. Every donor gave a peripheral blood sample, and the peripheral blood mononuclear cells from that sample were used for TCR beta sequencing. The Qiagen DNeasy Blood Extraction Kit was used to extract genomic DNA from the blood cell samples. Broader findings and caveats from the paper: Sequencing depth was assumed to be roughly uniform across donors in the presence/absence analyses, though that assumption may not hold. Linkage disequilibrium might explain the correlated functional status among segregating V segments, but an unknown experimental factor could not be excluded. Immune exposure information for the cohort was limited to CMV serostatus. In a later genetic analysis, fewer N-insertions in productive TCRs were reported among donors in an Asian-associated ancestry cluster than the approximately 670-donor mean. About 17 rarely observed V segments, including chromosome 9 orphons, were excluded from the earlier analysis of about 610 of the donors because counts were too low. The classifier was reported to diagnose cytomegalovirus status with high specificity and sensitivity in both the original cohort and the validation cohort. It was suggested by the authors that the approach could potentially be generalized to other disease states and immunological phenotypes. A total of 150 to 200 TCR beta chains were listed by the study as associated with cytomegalovirus. Because the 87-base-pair reads could not distinguish some IMGT-functional V segments, including TRBV6-2 and TRBV6-3, those segments were excluded. In vitro tests confirmed that three of the cytomegalovirus-associated TCR beta chains recognize cytomegalovirus antigens. The sequencing pipeline was judged likely to have produced a cluster of highly shared sequence variants as a technical artifact. Because HLA typing was missing for some donors at each locus, association tests included only the typed subset. Specific HLA alleles were associated with 15,000 to 20,000 TCR beta sequences at a false discovery rate of 0.05 in a later analysis. A further reported finding was that TCR beta sequences accurately predicted the HLA-A and HLA-B alleles for most subjects in the first cohort. A later analysis found that most CMV-associated TCR beta chains appeared HLA-restricted, with HLA associations seemingly driven largely by CMV exposure. V-gene and J-gene trimming of TCR beta chains was associated with a missense DCLRE1C variant in a later genetic analysis, and the association was replicated in an independent cohort. Only TCR beta chains were sequenced in this cohort, and the absence of alpha or paired-chain data limited detectable features. An earlier analysis of several hundred of the donors showed that most TCR beta V segments appeared in productive rearrangements either about 87% or about 30% of the time, which broadly matched IMGT annotations. Most TCR sequences were observed very rarely across donors, whereas some public TCRs were present in many individuals. In a later analysis, HLA-associated TCR beta chains were found to be more clonally expanded and to have lower generation probabilities than equally common non-associated chains. Assigning TCR associations to individual alleles was difficult when HLA alleles, especially DR and DQ, strongly co-occurred. In a later analysis, TCR association rates were found to vary across HLA loci, with the most associated TCRs seen for DRB1 alleles and the fewest for HLA-C alleles. According to a later analysis, parvovirus B19, influenza, CMV and Epstein-Barr virus appeared linked to several top co-occurrence clusters.

This receptor was obtained from a woman aged 50 to 65 in good health and CMV-seropositive. The sequenced sample consisted of PBMCs. The rearranged chain carries TRBV2 and TRBJ1-6, with 10 bases aligning to TRBD1. The CDR3 sequence is CASKPGQGTSPLHF. In nucleotides, the sequence is TGTGCCAGCAAACCGGGACAGGGGACGTCACCCCTCCACTTT.